This T cell receptor (beta chain) was profiled in a study of blood T cell repertoires in COVID-19 (dated by TCRdb to the early 2020s). Context from the whole study: Samples covering the acute and convalescent phases of COVID-19 were provided by collaborators in the United States, Italy and Spain. The prospective study material was composed of cDNA or gDNA derived from T cells, B-cell-depleted T cells, or PBMCs. The dataset comprised deeply sampled blood TCRbeta repertoires from subjects exposed to, actively infected with, or recovered from COVID-19. The repertoires were released in a freely available public database intended as a resource for research on the immune response to SARS-CoV-2. Samples were obtained from the ongoing ImmuneRACE study (first 160 participants) and from 1,000 to 1,500 subjects provided by 6 global collaborators. Sample metadata almost always included a de-identified subject ID, COVID-19 status, age in years and sex. HLA class I and class II types, where available, came from metadata supplied by the sample provider rather than from assay-based typing.

Trimming removed 4 bases from V and 6 bases from J, leaving 10 bases between the germline ends. The germline V gene sets CDR1 to SGHAT and CDR2 to FQNNGV. Inclusive of the bounding cysteine and phenylalanine, the CDR3 is 14 residues long. Of all the DNA, just the CDR3 is kept, 42 bases in frame from base 1. Paper-wide results and their limitations: The amount of clinical and demographic metadata varied by source and participant and was provided uncurated.

Whole blood was collected in K2EDTA tubes by collaborating institutions according to the institutions' own protocols. For TCRbeta analysis, collaborators shipped samples as frozen whole blood, isolated PBMCs, or DNA extracted from either of those sample types. TCRbeta CDR3 regions were amplified from genomic DNA by means of the immunoSEQ Assay, a bias-controlled multiplex PCR. In the original analysis: The number of nucleated cells in each sample was estimated by amplification of reference gene primers within the assay. Sequence reads were collapsed and filtered to measure the absolute abundance of every unique TCRbeta CDR3 rearrangement. For each sample, productive Simpson clonality was calculated by taking the square root of Simpson's diversity index across productive rearrangements. TCRdb took this table from immuneACCESS and kept in-frame rearrangements with V and J called. Such tables lack part of the clones; where checked against another copy, unresolved V genes explain under half of the gap, and the rest is unexplained. V and J calls plus clone size are reproduced from that table; the DNA served to infer D and trimming. This sample comprises roughly 14,000 clones, roughly 86% of them detected only once. Of the sample, around 5.9% is held by the ten largest clones.

This clone was recorded a few times. The clone's antigen remains unknown. There are no base qualities to consult, and no much larger clone falls within one base. The chain is assembled from TRBV11-2 and TRBJ1-6; TRBD1 might be the D gene, on 5 matching bases. Sequences were obtained from peripheral blood. The clonotype comes from a human donor in a cohort sampled during active COVID-19. The CDR3 protein sequence reads: CASSSDSFNSPLHF. The DNA reads TGTGCCAGCAGCTCCGACAGTTTTAATTCACCCCTCCACTTT.